The 7 T cell receptor beta chains below come from one sample, sequenced in a study of blood T cells in healthy people across ages. Sample-barcoded 5' priming and a J-beta primer mix drove a second PCR of roughly 6 to 12 cycles. TCRdb passed the 5' RACE reads through MiXCR, listing each CDR3 protein once. In the table there are some 1 million distinct CDR3 sequences, 40% to 50% of which are singletons. The material sequenced was blood. The receptor set was obtained from a woman aged 55 to 70 in good health.

This sequence joins TRBV5-1 and TRBJ2-2; possibly TRBD1 or TRBD2 for D (5 bases each). Trimming removed 4 bases from V and 0 bases from J, with 19 bases in between. CDR3 length: 18 residues. Germline values: CDR1 SGHRS, CDR2 YFSETQ. The CDR3: CASSRGTGVTANTGELFF. CDR3 DNA: TGCGCCAGCAGCCGAGGGACCGGTGTCACCGCGAACACCGGGGAGCTGTTTTTT.

This clonotype showed up just once. A read error may account for a junction end that differs from germline. This sequence joins TRBV7-8 and TRBJ2-7, with a weak D call TRBD2 (6 bases). CDR3 length: 18 amino acids. Germline V gene sequence: CDR1 SGHVS, CDR2 FQNEAQ. The CDR3 loop is CASSLARVVAESSYEQYF. As DNA, the CDR3 is TGTGCCAGCAGCTTAGCGAGGGTTGTAGCGGAAAGCTCCTACGAGCAGTACTTT.

Worth noting for this clonotype: A much larger clonotype is one base distant, so this may be a read error. The rearrangement links TRBV7-2 to TRBJ1-1; D is undetermined. The CDR3 covers 13 residues. Germline V gene lookup returns CDR1 SGHTA and CDR2 FQGNSA. Here the CDR3 DNA reads TGTGCCAGCAGCGTAGCACAGAACACTGAAGCTTTCTTT. This translates into CASSVAQNTEAFF. The full variable domain, in which reference TRBV7-2 and TRBJ1-1 provide the parts outside the CDR3, is GAGVSQSPSNKVTEKGKDVELRCDPISGHTALYWYRQSLGQGLEFLIYFQGNSAPDKSGLPSDRFSAERTGGSVSTLTIQRTQQEDSAVYLCASSVAQNTEAFFGQGTRLTVV.

The V call is TRBV20-1, the J call TRBJ2-2; D is unclear. CDR1 and CDR2 (germline): DFQATT, SNEGSKA (reference sequence). The CDR3 is 14 amino acids. The V end lost 3 bases, the J end lost 0 bases, and 8 bases lay between the germline ends. CDR3 sequence (DNA): TGCAGTGCTAGTTACGGGCCGAACACCGGGGAGCTGTTTTTT. This translates into CSASYGPNTGELFF.

The gene calls are TRBV18 and TRBJ2-5, with no clear D. CDR1 and CDR2 from the germline V gene are KGHSH and LQKENI. This CDR3 has 14 residues. V shed 2 bases and J shed 1 base, with 8 bases lying between them. The CDR3 loop is CASSPRPVQETQYF. DNA of the CDR3: TGTGCCAGCTCACCAAGGCCGGTCCAAGAGACCCAGTACTTC.

This clonotype was counted between two and nine times. V usage is TRBV20-1 and J usage is TRBJ2-3; tentative D call: TRBD1 (6 bases). Per the germline V gene, CDR1 is DFQATT and CDR2 is SNEGSKA (reference sequence). The CDR3 spans 15 residues. Trimming left V 4 bases short and J 2 bases short, with 16 bases between. The CDR3 region is CSANEQGPNTDTQYF. The CDR3 DNA reads as TGCAGTGCTAACGAACAGGGACCTAACACAGATACGCAGTATTTT.

This clonotype occurred a few times. This chain links TRBV18 with TRBJ2-1; D is possibly TRBD1 (5 bases). Looked up from germline, CDR1 is KGHSH and CDR2 is LQKENI. The CDR3 is 12 residues long. Trimming stripped 3 bases from V and 8 bases from J, with 8 bases between. CDR3 residues: CASSPLGHEQFF. In DNA, the CDR3 is TGTGCCAGCTCACCGCTGGGGCATGAGCAGTTCTTC. Full variable domain (missing parts from reference TRBV18 and TRBJ2-1): NAGVMQNPRHLVRRRGQEARLRCSPMKGHSHVYWYRQLPEEGLKFMVYLQKENIIDESGMPKERFSAEFPKEGPSILRIQQVVRGDSAAYFCASSPLGHEQFFGPGTRLTVL.